Below are 13 T cell receptor beta chains sequenced from a single sample in a study of CXCR3 chemokines and chemotherapy response in bladder cancer. TCRdb re-called the PCR reads with MiXCR, one entry per CDR3 protein. The data show 13,000 or so distinct CDR3 sequences, around an eighth seen once. The biological material was taken from a patient whose treatment included neoadjuvant chemotherapy. The receptors here all came from a human donor with bladder cancer that did not respond to neoadjuvant chemotherapy.

This clonotype was observed a few times. The J gene is TRBJ1-1, the V gene TRBV5-4; no definite D call. CDR3 length: 14 residues. V was clipped by 2 bases and J by 2 bases, with 10 bases between them. Germline CDR1 reads SGHNT; CDR2 reads YYREEE (reference sequence). The DNA of the CDR3 is TGTGCCAGCAGCTTACTCTCCGTAAACACTGAAGCTTTCTTT. Translation gives CASSLLSVNTEAFF.

This clonotype was picked up many times. This chain uses TRBV12-3 or TRBV12-4 with TRBJ2-1; no reliable D call. V lost 6 bases and J 0 bases, leaving 6 bases between the germline ends. This CDR3 region has 13 residues. In DNA form, the CDR3 reads TGTGCCAGCAGGGTTAGCTCCTACAATGAGCAGTTCTTC. Amino acids: CASRVSSYNEQFF.

This clonotype qualifies as medium-sized. The V call is TRBV6-2 or TRBV6-3, the J call TRBJ1-1, with 8 positions matching TRBD1. The CDR3 runs to 17 residues. Germline V gives CDR1 MNHEY, CDR2 SVGEGT. V lost 5 bases, J lost 7 bases, and 18 bases stayed unmatched. The CDR3 bases are TGTGCCAGCAGTGATACTATCCCGGGACAGGTCACTTTTGAAGCTTTCTTT. This translates into CASSDTIPGQVTFEAFF.

This clonotype was detected many times. V usage is TRBV29-1 and J usage is TRBJ2-3; 9 bases are shared with TRBD2. CDR1 SQVTM and CDR2 ANQGSEA come from the germline V gene. The CDR3 contains 13 residues. After removal of 7 bases from V and 6 bases from J, the junction contained 8 bases not matched to a gene. The CDR3 sequence is CSESSGSGDTQYF. The CDR3 nucleotides are TGCAGCGAGAGTAGCGGGAGTGGTGATACGCAGTATTTT.

The table lists this clonotype with many counts. The chain joins TRBV19 to TRBJ2-3, with D perhaps TRBD1 (5 bases). CDR1 is LNHDA, CDR2 SQIVND, per germline (reference sequence). The CDR3 length is 13 residues. Trimming shortened V by 9 bases and J by 8 bases, and 18 bases separated the two germline ends. The CDR3 sequence: CASSGYWPGTQYF. CDR3 DNA: TGTGCCAGCTCAGGGTATTGGCCCGGTACGCAGTATTTT.

Many counts were recorded for this clonotype. The chain uses TRBV18 and TRBJ2-7; D is ambiguous. There are 11 residues in the CDR3. V was cut by 5 bases and J by 3 bases, with 5 bases left in between. CDR1 and CDR2 from the germline V gene are KGHSH and LQKENI. The chain's CDR3 is CASSTNYEQYF. The DNA for the CDR3 is TGTGCCAGCTCAACCAACTACGAGCAGTACTTC.

This clonotype was counted many times. The rearrangement links TRBV18 to TRBJ1-1; 8 nucleotides match TRBD1. The CDR3 spans 14 residues. The germline gives CDR1 KGHSH, CDR2 LQKENI. V lost 5 bases, J lost 0 bases, and 2 bases stayed unmatched. The DNA of the CDR3 is TGTGCCAGCTCAGCGGGACAGGTGAACACTGAAGCTTTCTTT. This codes for CASSAGQVNTEAFF.

This clonotype was counted many times. The chain carries TRBV6-1 and TRBJ1-4; the D gene is possibly TRBD1 (5 bases). CDR1 is MNHNS and CDR2 is SASEGT in the germline V gene. This CDR3 has 18 residues. The germline V and J ends were trimmed by 2 bases and 4 bases, with 20 bases remaining between them. CDR3 residues: CASSEKRAGPVGNEKLFF. In nucleotides, the CDR3 is TGTGCCAGCAGTGAAAAACGGGCAGGGCCCGTCGGTAATGAAAAACTGTTTTTT.

In its sample, this clonotype was seen many times. V and J are TRBV12-3 or TRBV12-4 and TRBJ2-1; the D gene could be TRBD1 or TRBD2 (7 bases each). The V gene lost 6 bases and the J gene lost 0 bases, with 15 bases spanning the gap. This CDR3 contains 16 residues. The CDR3 protein is CASSLPGGGSYNEQFF. CDR3 coding DNA: TGTGCCAGCAGCCTCCCAGGGGGGGGCTCCTACAATGAGCAGTTCTTC.

About this clonotype itself: One base separates it from a far larger clone, so it is likely a read error. The J gene is TRBJ1-3, the V gene TRBV6-1, with 9 bases aligning to TRBD1. V lost 8 bases, J lost 2 bases, and 1 base stayed unmatched. This CDR3 has 13 amino acids. Germline V CDR1 and CDR2: MNHNS, SASEGT. CDR3: CASWTGAGNTIYF. The CDR3 region has the DNA TGTGCCAGCTGGACAGGGGCTGGAAACACCATATATTTT.

This clonotype was seen at least ten times. This chain links TRBV28 with TRBJ1-1; 8 nucleotides agree with TRBD1. Germline values: CDR1 MDHEN, CDR2 SYDVKM. The CDR3 is 17 residues long. V shed 5 bases and J 1 base; nucleotides not matched to a gene: 12. The CDR3 DNA is TGTGCCAGCAGTCTCCTACAGGGGGTGGAAAAGAACACTGAAGCTTTCTTT. Translating gives CASSLLQGVEKNTEAFF.

This clonotype came up many times. The chain has TRBV27 and TRBJ1-1; TRBD1 is a possible D gene (5 bases). The CDR3 is made up of 16 amino acids. Trimming cost V 6 bases and J 4 bases, with 21 bases left between them. Germline values: CDR1 MNHEY, CDR2 SMNVEV (reference sequence). The CDR3 DNA is TGTGCCAGCAGCCCTTGGGGCCGGGCAAGGAGCACTGAAGCTTTCTTT. This encodes CASSPWGRARSTEAFF.

This clonotype has ten or more counts. The gene calls are TRBV6-2 or TRBV6-3 and TRBJ2-7; D not resolved. The V gene lost 6 bases and the J gene lost 2 bases, with 5 bases spanning the gap. Germline V lookup: CDR1 MNHEY, CDR2 SVGEGT. The CDR3 is 11 residues long. The CDR3 loop reads CASRSPYEQYF. The CDR3 nucleotides read TGTGCCAGCAGGTCCCCCTACGAGCAGTACTTC.